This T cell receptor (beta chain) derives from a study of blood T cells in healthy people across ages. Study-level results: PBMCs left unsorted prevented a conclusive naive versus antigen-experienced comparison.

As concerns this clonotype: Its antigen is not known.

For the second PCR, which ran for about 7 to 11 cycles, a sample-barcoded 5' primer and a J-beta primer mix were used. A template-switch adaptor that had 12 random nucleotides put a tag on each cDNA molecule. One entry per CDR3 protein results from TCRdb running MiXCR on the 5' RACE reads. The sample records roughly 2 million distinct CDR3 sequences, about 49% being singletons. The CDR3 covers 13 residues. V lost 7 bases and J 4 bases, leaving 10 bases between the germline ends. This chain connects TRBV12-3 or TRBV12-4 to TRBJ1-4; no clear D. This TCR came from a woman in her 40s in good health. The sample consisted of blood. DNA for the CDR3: TGTGCCAGCAAAGCCCCCTATAATGAAAAACTGTTTTTT. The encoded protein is CASKAPYNEKLFF.